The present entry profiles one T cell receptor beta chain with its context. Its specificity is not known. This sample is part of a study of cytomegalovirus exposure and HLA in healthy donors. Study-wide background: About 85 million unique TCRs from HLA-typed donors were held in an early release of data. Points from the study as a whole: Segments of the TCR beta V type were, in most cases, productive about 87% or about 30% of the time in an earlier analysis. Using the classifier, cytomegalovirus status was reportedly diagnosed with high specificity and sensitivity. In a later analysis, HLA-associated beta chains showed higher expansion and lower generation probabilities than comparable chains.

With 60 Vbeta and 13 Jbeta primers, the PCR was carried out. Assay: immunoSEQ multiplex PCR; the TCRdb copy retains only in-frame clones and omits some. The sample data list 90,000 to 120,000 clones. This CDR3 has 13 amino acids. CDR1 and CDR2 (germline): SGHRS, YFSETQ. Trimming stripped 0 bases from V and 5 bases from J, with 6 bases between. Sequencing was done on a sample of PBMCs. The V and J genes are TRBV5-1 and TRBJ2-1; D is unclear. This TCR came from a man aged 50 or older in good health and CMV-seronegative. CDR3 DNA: TGCGCCAGCAGCTTGGGGAGCGACAATGAGCAGTTCTTC. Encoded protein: CASSLGSDNEQFF.